This T cell receptor beta chain was observed in a study of blood T cell repertoires in COVID-19. All enrollees were about 18 to 95 years old and from 20 to 30 US areas. The study assigned cohorts using participant-reported clinical history. A COVID-19 case had been met by exposed participants during the 2 weeks before study entry. The CDR3 runs 17 residues. Germline V CDR1 and CDR2: LGHNA, YNFKEQ. Trimming cost V 4 bases and J 0 bases, with 16 bases left between them. Some clones are missing from TCRdb's copy, which holds only in-frame ones; the method was immunoSEQ multiplex PCR. The table lists about 430,000 clones, about 88% of them singletons.

This clonotype was sampled from a woman younger than 30 who had been exposed to COVID-19. V gene TRBV4-2 combines with J gene TRBJ1-5; TRBD1 might be the D (5 bases). Input material: PBMCs or T cells enriched from blood (not recorded which). CDR3 in amino acids: CASSPTQGAYSNQPQHF. The CDR3 DNA follows: TGTGCCAGCAGCCCAACACAAGGGGCATATAGCAATCAGCCCCAGCATTTT.